The present T cell receptor (beta chain) was sequenced within a study of blood T cell repertoires in COVID-19 (dated by TCRdb to 2018 to 2020). Study-wide context: Samples covering the acute and convalescent phases of COVID-19 were provided by collaborators in the United States, Italy and Spain. The material from the prospective study consisted of cDNA or gDNA derived from T cells, B-cell-depleted T cells, or PBMCs. The dataset comprised deeply sampled blood TCRbeta repertoires from subjects exposed to, actively infected with, or recovered from COVID-19. The repertoires were made available in a free public database intended to serve as a resource for research on the immune response to SARS-CoV-2. The samples were drawn from two sources: the first 160 participants of the ongoing ImmuneRACE study, and over 1,000 subjects contributed by 6 global collaborators. The sample metadata nearly always contained a de-identified subject ID, COVID-19 status, age in years and sex. HLA class I and class II types, where available, came from metadata supplied by the sample provider rather than from assay-based typing. What the study reported, not specific to this receptor: The quantity of clinical and demographic metadata differed by source and by participant and was supplied without curation.

As to this clone: This clone's antigen is unknown. No qualities accompany the bases; no much larger clone lies one base away.

Relative to germline, V is 1 base shorter and J is 5 bases shorter, with 18 bases between their ends. Spanning cysteine to phenylalanine, the CDR3 consists of 17 amino acids. The retained sequence is limited to the CDR3, 51 bases, with the frame set at the first base. CDR1 and CDR2 (SGHAT, FQNNGV) derive from the germline V gene. One collaborating source in Seattle enrolled patients while the patients were actively infected and followed the patients over time throughout the course of disease. Whole blood was collected in K2EDTA tubes by collaborating institutions according to the institutions' own protocols. Collaborator samples were shipped for TCRbeta analysis as frozen whole blood, isolated PBMCs, or DNA extracted from either sample type. TCRbeta CDR3 regions were amplified from genomic DNA using the immunoSEQ Assay, a bias-controlled multiplex PCR. On the authors' methods: Nucleated cell counts per sample were estimated from amplification of reference gene primers within the assay. To quantify the absolute abundance of each unique TCRbeta CDR3 rearrangement, sequence reads were collapsed and filtered. For each sample, productive Simpson clonality was calculated as the square root of Simpson's diversity index over productive rearrangements. TCRdb limited this immuneACCESS table to in-frame rearrangements with V and J called. A share of clones is missing; checked studies link under half to unresolved V genes, and the rest is unexplained. V and J calls and clone size are copied from that table; D and trimming were computed from the DNA. The sample profile shows tens of thousands of clones; 65% to 90% of them were found once. More than 20% of the sample is held by the ten biggest clonotypes.

The specimen was peripheral blood. The sequence was collected from a woman aged 80 or over with COVID-19, enrolled during active disease. Recombination linked TRBV11-2 to TRBJ2-1; D gene: possibly TRBD2, on 5 matching bases. In nucleotide form, the sequence is TGTGCCAGCAGCTTAGGCTTTGGAGGTCCCCCCGACAATGAGCAGTTCTTC. Translated, this is CASSLGFGGPPDNEQFF. Beyond the CDR3, the reference TRBV11-2 and TRBJ2-1 genes provide the residues; the full variable domain reads: EAGVAQSPRYKIIEKRQSVAFWCNPISGHATLYWYQQILGQGPKLLIQFQNNGVVDDSQLPKDRFSAERLKGVDSTLKIQPAKLEDSAVYLCASSLGFGGPPDNEQFFGPGTRLTVL.